Presented here are 16 T cell receptor beta chains from one specimen sequenced in a study of cytomegalovirus exposure and HLA in healthy donors. Only in-frame clones appear in the TCRdb table, and some are missing; sequencing was by immunoSEQ multiplex PCR. The data show about 110,000 clones, approximately 94% seen once. Sample: PBMCs. The receptors here all came from a woman between 18 and 29 years old in good health and CMV-seronegative.

In the case of this clone: The junction does not match germline at one end; this may be a read error. J is TRBJ2-2 and V is TRBV7-7, with TRBD1 as a possible D gene (6 bases). From germline, CDR1 is SSHAT and CDR2 FNYEAQ (reference sequence). The CDR3 extends over 14 amino acids. The CDR3 DNA sequence: TGTGCTAGCAGCTTTCGGACAGAGACCGGGGAGCTGTTTTTT. Its translation is CASSFRTETGELFF.

The CDR3 DNA is TGTGCCAGCAGCCCCGGGGGGGATCCCTACTATGGCTACACCTTC. Translating gives CASSPGGDPYYGYTF. The chain joins TRBV7-8 to TRBJ1-2; D may be TRBD1 (5 bases). Germline CDR1 SGHVS, CDR2 FQNEAQ. V was trimmed by 5 bases and J by 3 bases, leaving 16 bases between them. The CDR3 consists of 15 residues.

The rearrangement links TRBV5-1 to TRBJ2-3, with 8 bases that match TRBD2. V lost 3 bases and J lost 2; bases outside the gene matches: 8. CDR1 and CDR2 (germline): SGHRS, YFSETQ. The length of the CDR3 is 16 residues. The CDR3 reads CASSSRAGGTTDTQYF. DNA of the CDR3: TGCGCCAGCAGCTCACGGGCGGGGGGAACCACAGATACGCAGTATTTT.

V gene TRBV30 combines with J gene TRBJ2-7; D is unclear. The CDR3 spans 12 residues. V dropped 3 bases and J dropped 5 bases, with 11 bases sitting between them. Germline V gene sequence: CDR1 GTSNPN, CDR2 SVGIG (reference sequence). CDR3: CAWRVISDEQYF. In DNA form, the CDR3 reads TGTGCCTGGAGGGTCATCTCGGACGAGCAGTACTTC.

V gene TRBV2 combines with J gene TRBJ2-3, with TRBD2 matching 8 bases. The length of the CDR3 is 16 residues. V gave up 6 bases and J gave up 0 bases; unmatched junction bases: 8. Per the germline V gene, CDR1 is SNHLY and CDR2 is FYNNEI. The CDR3 bases are TGTGCCAGCAGGGAAACTAGCGGCTCTAGCACAGATACGCAGTATTTT. The encoded protein is CASRETSGSSTDTQYF.

The V call is TRBV6-1, the J call TRBJ2-7; weak D call: TRBD1 (5 bases). The CDR3 has 12 amino acids. Deletions cut 10 bases from V and 4 bases from J, with 14 bases between. CDR1 is MNHNS and CDR2 is SASEGT in the germline V gene. In DNA, the CDR3 is TGTGCCACCACGGCGACAGATTACGAGCAGTACTTC. This encodes CATTATDYEQYF.

CDR3 nucleotides: TGTGCCAGCAGCGGAGGACAGGGGGCGGCTAACTATGGCTACACCTTC. This translates into CASSGGQGAANYGYTF. The gene calls are TRBV9 and TRBJ1-2; 11 positions match TRBD1. This CDR3 contains 16 residues. Germline assignment: CDR1 SGDLS and CDR2 YYNGEE. V was pared by 3 bases and J by 0 bases, with 4 bases of the junction left unmatched.

This chain joins TRBV6-5 and TRBJ1-4, with D unresolved. This CDR3 region has 16 residues. The V end was cut by 0 bases, the J end by 0 bases, with 8 bases between. CDR1 and CDR2 (germline): MNHEY, SVGAGI. The CDR3 bases are TGTGCCAGCAGTTACTCGCCACAGCCAACTAATGAAAAACTGTTTTTT. Translation: CASSYSPQPTNEKLFF.

The chain combines TRBV5-1 with TRBJ2-5, with TRBD1 matching 8 bases. V dropped 5 bases and J dropped 5; count of bases not matched to a gene: 8. From germline, CDR1 is SGHRS and CDR2 YFSETQ. The CDR3 length is 14 residues. This CDR3 is CASRQGQDRETQYF. The CDR3, as DNA: TGCGCCAGCAGACAGGGACAGGACAGGGAGACCCAGTACTTC.

In this sample, this clone turned up once. The V gene is TRBV7-4, the J gene TRBJ2-1; TRBD2 agrees at 10 bases. Germline-derived CDR1 and CDR2 are SGHVT and SQSDAQ. This CDR3 is 15 amino acids long. Germline trimming cut 6 bases from V and 4 bases from J; bases unmatched to any gene: 6. The CDR3 loop is CASRTPSGGYNEQFF. The CDR3 DNA reads as TGTGCCAGCAGGACACCTAGCGGGGGATACAATGAGCAGTTCTTC.

CDR3 region: CSVDPSQKNTEAFF. In DNA, the CDR3 is TGCAGCGTTGACCCCTCACAGAAGAACACTGAAGCTTTCTTT. The V gene is TRBV29-1, the J gene TRBJ1-1; D is ambiguous. The CDR3 sequence is 14 residues long. The V gene lost 3 bases and the J gene lost 1 base, with 12 bases spanning the gap. Germline V lookup: CDR1 SQVTM, CDR2 ANQGSEA. The full variable domain, completed using reference TRBV29-1 and TRBJ1-1, is SAVISQKPSRDICQRGTSLTIQCQVDSQVTMMFWYRQQPGQSLTLIATANQGSEATYESGFVIDKFPISRPNLTFSTLTVSNMSPEDSSIYLCSVDPSQKNTEAFFGQGTRLTVV.

The chain links TRBV28 to TRBJ1-2, with 8 bases that match TRBD1. CDR1 is MDHEN, CDR2 SYDVKM, per germline. This CDR3 is built from 17 residues. Trimming removed 5 bases from V and 3 bases from J; junction bases left unmatched: 14. CDR3 sequence: CASSATGQGIWDYGYTF. The DNA for the CDR3 is TGTGCCAGCAGTGCGACCGGACAGGGTATATGGGACTATGGCTACACCTTC.

The chain combines TRBV18 with TRBJ1-2; 7 nucleotides align to TRBD1. This CDR3 is built from 15 residues. V trimming: 2 bases; J trimming: 0 bases; junction bases outside the gene matches: 3. Germline V CDR1 and CDR2: KGHSH, LQKENI. The CDR3 sequence is CASSPRQGTNYGYTF. CDR3 bases: TGTGCCAGCTCACCAAGACAGGGTACTAACTATGGCTACACCTTC.

This clone was observed a handful of times. V gene TRBV5-6 combines with J gene TRBJ2-7; TRBD1 matches at 7 bases. V gave up 3 bases and J gave up 6 bases; unmatched junction bases: 9. The CDR3 loop spans 14 amino acids. Germline values: CDR1 SGHDT, CDR2 YYEEEE. The CDR3 here is CASSYRTGTVEQYF. CDR3 nucleotides: TGTGCCAGCAGCTACCGAACCGGGACAGTCGAGCAGTACTTC. Combining the CDR3 with reference TRBV5-6 and TRBJ2-7 gives the whole variable domain DAGVTQSPTHLIKTRGQQVTLRCSPKSGHDTVSWYQQALGQGPQFIFQYYEEEERQRGNFPDRFSGHQFPNYSSELNVNALLLGDSALYLCASSYRTGTVEQYFGPGTRLTVT.

The CDR3 is CASSPGQGGSGNTIYF. The CDR3 bases are TGTGCCAGCTCACCAGGGCAGGGCGGCTCTGGAAACACCATATATTTT. The chain has TRBV18 and TRBJ1-3, with a weak D call TRBD1 (5 bases). V was cut by 2 bases and J by 0 bases, with 11 bases left in between. The germline CDR1 and CDR2 sequences are KGHSH and LQKENI. This CDR3 has 16 residues.

The chain joins TRBV6-1 to TRBJ1-5, with D perhaps TRBD1 (6 bases). The CDR3 length is 13 residues. Per the germline V gene, CDR1 is MNHNS and CDR2 is SASEGT. V lost 6 bases and J 5 bases, leaving 11 bases between the germline ends. The CDR3 is CASRWDNYQPQHF. The CDR3, as DNA: TGTGCCAGCAGATGGGACAATTATCAGCCCCAGCATTTT.